A single sample is the source of the 3 T cell receptor beta chains below, sequenced in a study of cytomegalovirus exposure and HLA in healthy donors. The PCR had 60 Vbeta and 13 Jbeta primers. Profiling relied on immunoSEQ multiplex PCR, and the TCRdb table lists in-frame clones only, not all of them. The data include 130,000 or so clones; the top ten clones carry less than 2.5%. Sequencing used PBMCs. The receptors here all came from a woman aged 60-75 years in good health and CMV-seronegative.

The J gene is TRBJ1-4, the V gene TRBV28, with 9 bases identical to TRBD1. Germline assignment: CDR1 MDHEN and CDR2 SYDVKM. This CDR3 has 14 residues. The trim removed 6 bases at V and 8 bases at J, leaving 7 bases unmatched. The DNA for the CDR3 is TGTGCCAGCAGCGGGGGACAGGGAGGAGAAAAACTGTTTTTT. Encoded protein: CASSGGQGGEKLFF.

This sequence joins TRBV19 and TRBJ1-1, with 7 bases fitting TRBD1. With V trimmed by 0 bases and J by 4 bases, 8 bases remained unmatched. CDR1 LNHDA and CDR2 SQIVND come from the germline V gene (reference sequence). This CDR3 contains 16 residues. Written as DNA, the CDR3 is TGTGCCAGTAGTATAGATCGGAGGGGGCGCGGCACTGAAGCTTTCTTT. This encodes CASSIDRRGRGTEAFF.

The V call is TRBV9, the J call TRBJ2-1, with D perhaps matching TRBD1 (5 bases). The CDR3 sequence is 14 residues long. Trimming took off 3 bases at V and 4 bases at J, with 11 bases between the two ends. CDR1 and CDR2 from the germline V gene are SGDLS and YYNGEE. The CDR3 loop reads CASSGRNRYNEQFF. The DNA for the CDR3 is TGTGCCAGCAGCGGTCGAAACAGGTACAATGAGCAGTTCTTC.